A selection of T cell receptor beta chains follows, all from one sample in a study of shared clonotypes between healthy human individuals. Assay used: immunoSEQ multiplex PCR; TCRdb lists only in-frame clones, some missing. The table includes about 500,000 clones, 75% to 80% detected once. The sequenced sample consisted of PBMCs. The receptor set was obtained from a woman between 35 and 50 years old in good health. Some clones in this sample may be carry-over from other donors' samples. CDR3s include the opening cysteine and the closing phenylalanine or tryptophan. The order of the fields is V gene, D gene, J gene, clone size, CDR3 DNA, CDR3 protein. A D gene is named only where the DNA matches it firmly. Size is stated for part of the rows, as once, few or many counts, or as a class when the clone is expanded.

TRBV25-1	NA	TRBJ2-1	NA	TGTGCCAGCAGTCGCAGCGGGTATGGCAATGAGCAGTTCTTC	CASSRSGYGNEQFF
TRBV7-3	NA	TRBJ2-2	NA	TGTGCCAGCAGCCGAGCAGGGAATCCCGGGGAGCTGTTTTTT	CASSRAGNPGELFF
TRBV28	NA	TRBJ1-5	NA	TGTGCCAGCAGTTACCAAGTCCGTGGCAATCAGCCCCAGCATTTT	CASSYQVRGNQPQHF
TRBV5-1	TRBD1	TRBJ2-1	once	TGCGCCAGAGACAGGGGGCGTGGGAATGAGCAGTTCTTC	CARDRGRGNEQFF
TRBV5-4	TRBD2	TRBJ2-3	once	TGTGCCAGCAGGCCGGGGGTAGCGGGAGCTGATACGCAGTATTTT	CASRPGVAGADTQYF
TRBV28	NA	TRBJ1-3	few	TGTGCCAGCTACGAGGTCAGGGAGGACACCATATATTTT	CASYEVREDTIYF
TRBV7-3	NA	TRBJ2-6	NA	TGTGCCAGCAGCCTCACCGCGGACAGTCCCTCTGGGGCCAACGTCCTGACTTTC	CASSLTADSPSGANVLTF
TRBV7-9	NA	TRBJ2-1	NA	TGTGCCAGCCGTTCTCTAGGGAGCTCCTACAATGAGCAGTTCTTC	CASRSLGSSYNEQFF
TRBV5-1	TRBD1	TRBJ2-7	NA	TGCGCCAGCAGCCCTGACAGGGTTTTAACCTACGAGCAGTACTTC	CASSPDRVLTYEQYF
TRBV7-3	TRBD2	TRBJ2-2	NA	TGTGCCAGCAGCTTGGGACTAGGGATCACCGGGGAGCTGTTTTTT	CASSLGLGITGELFF
TRBV7-9	TRBD2	TRBJ2-1	NA	TGTGCCAGCAGCTCATGGACTAGCGGATACAATGAGCAGTTCTTC	CASSSWTSGYNEQFF
TRBV9	NA	TRBJ1-2	NA	TGTGCCAGCAGCCTCAACGGCAACTATGGCTACACCTTC	CASSLNGNYGYTF
TRBV11-2	NA	TRBJ1-2	NA	TGTGCCAGCAGCTCTAGTCCCCGCTATGGCTACACCTTC	CASSSSPRYGYTF
TRBV27	NA	TRBJ1-5	few	TGTGCCAGCAGTTCACGAAGTAATAGCAATCAGCCCCAGCATTTT	CASSSRSNSNQPQHF
TRBV18	NA	TRBJ2-7	NA	TGTGCCAGCTCACCATCGGGGAACCACGAGCAGTACTTC	CASSPSGNHEQYF
TRBV18	NA	TRBJ2-2	few	TGTGCCAGCTCACCATACAGGCCGTACACCGGGGAGCTGTTTTTT	CASSPYRPYTGELFF
TRBV19	NA	TRBJ2-1	many	TGTGCCACCCTACCGGGTGACACGAGCTCCTACAATGAGCAGTTCTTC	CATLPGDTSSYNEQFF
TRBV6-1	NA	TRBJ2-6	NA	TGTGCCAGCAGGGAATCTGGGGCCAACGTCCTGACTTTC	CASRESGANVLTF
TRBV28	NA	TRBJ2-7	NA	TGTGCCAGCAGTTTAATCAGGCGCGAGCAGTACTTC	CASSLIRREQYF
TRBV10-2	TRBD2	TRBJ2-5	NA	TGCGCCAGCAGTGAGAGCGGGAGAGGCCAGACCCAGTACTTC	CASSESGRGQTQYF
TRBV6-4	NA	TRBJ2-7	NA	TGTGCCAGCAGCTACGAGCAGTACTTC	CASSYEQYF
TRBV19	NA	TRBJ1-3	NA	TGTGCCAGTAGGACAACAGGAAACACCATATATTTT	CASRTTGNTIYF
TRBV2	NA	TRBJ2-1	few	TGTGCCAGCAGTCCCCAGGGGGGGCAGTTCTTC	CASSPQGGQFF
TRBV30	TRBD2	TRBJ2-7	many	TGTGCCTGGAGTGACGGGAGGGCATGGTACGAGCAGTACTTC	CAWSDGRAWYEQYF
TRBV30	NA	TRBJ2-3	NA	TGTGCCTGGATGTTAAGGGGGGTAGATACGCAGTATTTT	CAWMLRGVDTQYF
TRBV13	NA	TRBJ2-7	once	TGTGCCAGCAGCCAAACTAGACAGAGCGTTTACGAGCAGTACTTC	CASSQTRQSVYEQYF
TRBV6-1	TRBD1	TRBJ2-7	NA	TGTGCCAGCGGTCGAAAGGGGACAGGGGCCTACGAGCAGTACTTC	CASGRKGTGAYEQYF
TRBV30	NA	TRBJ1-5	NA	TGTGCCTGGAGTGTACAGTCCGCAGGGACCCAGCCCCAGCATTTT	CAWSVQSAGTQPQHF
TRBV6-5	TRBD2	TRBJ2-7	NA	TGTGCCAGCAAAAGAGGACTAGCGGGAGCCTACGAGCAGTACTTC	CASKRGLAGAYEQYF
TRBV6-6	TRBD1	TRBJ2-1	NA	TGTGCCAGCAGCCGAGACAGGGGGAGAGGCGATGAGCAGTTCTTC	CASSRDRGRGDEQFF
TRBV28	NA	TRBJ1-3	once	TGTGCCAGCAGCCGGGGTACCCGCTCTGGAAACACCATATATTTT	CASSRGTRSGNTIYF
TRBV9	NA	TRBJ2-1	NA	TGTGCCAGCAGCGTATTGCAGGGAATCGATGAGCAGTTCTTC	CASSVLQGIDEQFF
TRBV4-2	TRBD2	TRBJ2-3	once	TGTGCCAGCAGCTACTTAGCGGGAGATTCCTCAGATACGCAGTATTTT	CASSYLAGDSSDTQYF
TRBV7-9	NA	TRBJ2-1	NA	TGTGCCAGCAGCCCCCGCGTAGTGATATTCGATGAGCAGTTCTTC	CASSPRVVIFDEQFF
TRBV30	NA	TRBJ1-5	NA	TGTGCCTGGAAGGCCGGGGGCAATCAGCCCCAGCATTTT	CAWKAGGNQPQHF
TRBV20-1	NA	TRBJ1-2	NA	TGCAGCGGGAGTGGGGGCCATGGCTACACCTTC	CSGSGGHGYTF
TRBV28	NA	TRBJ1-1	once	TGTGCCAGCAGTTTTTGGCAGAGCCGCACTGAAGCTTTCTTT	CASSFWQSRTEAFF
TRBV7-3	NA	TRBJ2-2	NA	TGTGCCAGCAGCTTTTATAAGGGGAACACCGGGGAGCTGTTTTTT	CASSFYKGNTGELFF